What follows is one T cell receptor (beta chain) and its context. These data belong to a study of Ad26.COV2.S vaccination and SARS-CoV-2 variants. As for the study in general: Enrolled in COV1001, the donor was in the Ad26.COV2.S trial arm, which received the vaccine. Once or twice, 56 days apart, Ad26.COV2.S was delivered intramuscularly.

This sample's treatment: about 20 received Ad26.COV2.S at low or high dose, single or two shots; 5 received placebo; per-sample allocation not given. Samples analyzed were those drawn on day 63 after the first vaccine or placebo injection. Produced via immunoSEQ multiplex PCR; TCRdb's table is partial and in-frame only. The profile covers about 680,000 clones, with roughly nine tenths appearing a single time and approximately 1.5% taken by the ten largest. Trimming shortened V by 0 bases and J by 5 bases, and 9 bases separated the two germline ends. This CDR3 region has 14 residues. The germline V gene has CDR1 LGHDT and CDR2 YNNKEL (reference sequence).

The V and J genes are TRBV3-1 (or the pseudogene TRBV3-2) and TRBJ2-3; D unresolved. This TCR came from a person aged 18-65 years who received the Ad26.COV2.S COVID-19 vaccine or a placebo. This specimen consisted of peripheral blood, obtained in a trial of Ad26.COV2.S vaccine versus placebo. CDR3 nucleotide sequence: TGTGCCAGCAGCCAAGATCTACCTCTAGATACGCAGTATTTT. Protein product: CASSQDLPLDTQYF.